Below, 22 T cell receptor beta chains from the same sample are listed, as sequenced in a study of shared clonotypes between healthy human individuals (TCRdb year 2020). Library preparation used the immunoSEQ multiplex PCR assay. TCRdb holds this immuneACCESS table with in-frame rearrangements only. Some clones are missing; in checked studies, unresolved V genes explain under half, and the rest has no known cause. The sample profile shows approximately 1.1 million clones; about 84% of them were found once. The ten largest clones capture about 0.52% of the sample. The material sequenced was memory CD4+ T cells from PBMCs. What this sample's cell subset or site label stands for: CD45RA-negative fraction. The receptor source for this set is a man younger than 30 in good health. Some clones in this sample may be carry-over from other donors' samples.

The chain is built from TRBV28 and TRBJ1-5, with TRBD1 matching 8 bases. The CDR3 totals 17 residues. Losses at the gene ends were 3 bases for V and 7 bases for J; bases not matched to a gene: 14. Germline assignment: CDR1 MDHEN and CDR2 SYDVKM. The CDR3 sequence: CASSLDGQGSVRQPQHF. Here the CDR3 DNA reads TGTGCCAGCAGTTTGGATGGACAGGGTAGCGTTAGACAGCCCCAGCATTTT. The whole variable domain, filled in from reference TRBV28 and TRBJ1-5, reads DVKVTQSSRYLVKRTGEKVFLECVQDMDHENMFWYRQDPGLGLRLIYFSYDVKMKEKGDIPEGYSVSREKKERFSLILESASTNQTSMYLCASSLDGQGSVRQPQHFGDGTRLSIL.

This clone occurred once. The CDR3 sequence: CASSKRGGMNTEAFF. In nucleotides, the CDR3 is TGTGCCAGCAGCAAACGGGGGGGCATGAACACTGAAGCTTTCTTT. The chain uses TRBV11-2 and TRBJ1-1; perhaps TRBD1 as D (6 bases). The V and J ends lost 5 bases and 0 bases respectively, with 13 bases between them. The CDR3 loop spans 15 amino acids. Germline loops: CDR1 SGHAT, CDR2 FQNNGV.

This chain joins TRBV5-4 and TRBJ2-6; D unresolved. The V gene's germline CDR1 is SGHNT and CDR2 YYREEE (reference sequence). The CDR3 is made up of 13 amino acids. V dropped 0 bases and J dropped 4 bases, with 2 bases sitting between them. CDR3 sequence reads: CASSLAGANVLTF. CDR3 nucleotide sequence: TGTGCCAGCAGCTTGGCCGGGGCCAACGTCCTGACTTTC.

The genes are TRBV7-3 and TRBJ2-7, with a tentative D call TRBD2 (5 bases). V was trimmed by 5 bases and J by 2 bases, leaving 13 bases between them. Germline V gene data show CDR1 as SGHTA and CDR2 as FQGTGA. CDR3 length: 14 residues. In DNA form, the CDR3 reads TGTGCCAGCAGCCCAAAGGCGGGCCCCTACGAGCAGTACTTC. This gives the protein CASSPKAGPYEQYF.

J is TRBJ1-3 and V is TRBV9; 9 bases are shared with TRBD1. Per germline, CDR1 SGDLS and CDR2 YYNGEE. With 2 bases clipped from V and 4 bases from J, the junction kept 4 bases outside the gene matches. CDR3 length: 15 amino acids. The CDR3 spells CASSVRDRDGNTIYF. In DNA, the CDR3 is TGTGCCAGCAGCGTGAGGGACAGGGACGGAAACACCATATATTTT. Together with reference TRBV9 and TRBJ1-3, the CDR3 gives the full variable domain: DSGVTQTPKHLITATGQRVTLRCSPRSGDLSVYWYQQSLDQGLQFLIQYYNGEERAKGNILERFSAQQFPDLHSELNLSSLELGDSALYFCASSVRDRDGNTIYFGEGSWLTVV.

V gene TRBV7-2 combines with J gene TRBJ2-1; the D is unclear. With 2 bases removed from V and 5 bases from J, the gap between germline ends came to 4 bases. The V gene's germline CDR1 is SGHTA and CDR2 FQGNSA. This CDR3 has 12 residues. The CDR3, as DNA: TGTGCCAGCAGCTTAAGGGACAATGAGCAGTTCTTC. It codes for CASSLRDNEQFF.

The chain uses TRBV11-2 and TRBJ2-7; a possible D gene is TRBD2 (5 bases). The germline V gene has CDR1 SGHAT and CDR2 FQNNGV. The CDR3 spans 16 residues. Trimming cost V 1 base and J 1 base, with 14 bases left between them. The CDR3 DNA follows: TGTGCCAGCAGCTTAGTGGCCGGGATCCCTTCCTACGAGCAGTACTTC. It is translated as CASSLVAGIPSYEQYF.

The J gene is TRBJ2-2, the V gene TRBV5-1, with 10 nucleotides matching TRBD1. Germline V lookup: CDR1 SGHRS, CDR2 YFSETQ. CDR3 length: 15 amino acids. With V trimmed by 4 bases and J by 6 bases, 6 bases remained unmatched. The CDR3 coding sequence is TGCGCCAGCAGCGCCGGGACAGGGGTACCCGGGGAGCTGTTTTTT. Translated, it gives CASSAGTGVPGELFF.

The V and J genes are TRBV21-1 and TRBJ2-2; the table's D call, TRBD1, has no DNA check behind it. TRBV21-1 is recorded as a pseudogene. This CDR3 spans 17 amino acids. CDR3 nucleotide sequence: TGTGCCAGCAGCGAAGAACCGACAGGGAGACAGACCGGGGAGCTGTTTTTT. Translated, it gives CASSEEPTGRQTGELFF.

This chain joins TRBV7-9 and TRBJ2-1; D is perhaps TRBD1 or TRBD2 (7 bases each). Germline loops: CDR1 SEHNR, CDR2 FQNEAQ (reference sequence). V gave up 7 bases and J gave up 9 bases, with 19 bases separating them. This CDR3 spans 14 amino acids. CDR3 in amino acids: CASTPQGGGGEQFF. CDR3 in DNA: TGTGCCAGCACCCCTCAGGGGGGCGGGGGTGAGCAGTTCTTC.

V gene TRBV9 combines with J gene TRBJ1-2; TRBD1 matches 7 bases. CDR1 and CDR2 from the germline V gene are SGDLS and YYNGEE. The CDR3 length is 14 residues. Losses at the gene ends were 3 bases for V and 4 bases for J; bases not matched to a gene: 6. CDR3 nucleotides: TGTGCCAGCAGCGGGGGACAGCCGTCCTATGGCTACACCTTC. Amino acid sequence: CASSGGQPSYGYTF.

The chain recombines TRBV2 with TRBJ2-2; maybe TRBD1 (5 bases). Germline V gene lookup returns CDR1 SNHLY and CDR2 FYNNEI. V lost 4 bases and J 2 bases, leaving 8 bases between the germline ends. This CDR3 contains 14 residues. In nucleotides, the CDR3 is TGTGCCAGCAGTGCCCAGGGAAACACCGGGGAGCTGTTTTTT. This sequence encodes CASSAQGNTGELFF.

This clone appeared a few times. This rearrangement joins TRBV5-6 to TRBJ1-1; TRBD1 might be the D (5 bases). Looked up from germline, CDR1 is SGHDT and CDR2 is YYEEEE. V lost 0 bases, J lost 1 base, and 10 bases lay in between. CDR3 length equals 15 residues. The CDR3 region is CASSLEPGSNTEAFF. CDR3 nucleotides: TGTGCCAGCAGCTTGGAACCAGGGTCGAACACTGAAGCTTTCTTT.

This clone showed up just once. The chain couples TRBV5-8 to TRBJ1-5, with D perhaps TRBD1 (5 bases). The germline V gene encodes CDR1 SGHTS and CDR2 YDEGEE. The ends were cut back, 0 bases at V and 1 base at J, with 17 bases in the middle. The CDR3 covers 18 residues. CDR3 protein: CASSLEVQGGNSNQPQHF. In DNA, the CDR3 is TGTGCCAGCAGCTTGGAGGTCCAGGGAGGGAACAGCAATCAGCCCCAGCATTTT. The full variable domain, with the rest looked up from reference TRBV5-8 and TRBJ1-5, is EAGVTQSPTHLIKTRGQQATLRCSPISGHTSVYWYQQALGLGLQFLLWYDEGEERNRGNFPPRFSGRQFPNYSSELNVNALELEDSALYLCASSLEVQGGNSNQPQHFGDGTRLSIL.

The chain carries TRBV6-1 and TRBJ2-5; D ambiguous. CDR1 is MNHNS and CDR2 is SASEGT in the germline V gene. CDR3 length: 14 residues. The V gene lost 7 bases and the J gene lost 3 bases, with 15 bases spanning the gap. This chain's CDR3 is CASIRVYSEETQYF. The CDR3 DNA follows: TGTGCCAGCATTAGAGTTTATTCAGAAGAGACCCAGTACTTC.

V usage is TRBV6-5 and J usage is TRBJ2-3, with TRBD1 as a possible D gene (5 bases). Germline-derived CDR1 and CDR2 are MNHEY and SVGAGI. V shed 6 bases and J shed 6 bases, with 16 bases lying between them. CDR3 size: 14 residues. The CDR3 DNA is TGTGCCAGCAGAGGGCAGGGAAGGATCGATACGCAGTATTTT. It encodes CASRGQGRIDTQYF.

This rearrangement joins TRBV5-4 to TRBJ2-7; D not resolved. The CDR3 runs 14 residues. The germline CDR1 and CDR2 sequences are SGHNT and YYREEE (reference sequence). Trimming took off 0 bases at V and 2 bases at J, with 9 bases between the two ends. This chain's CDR3 is CASSLALFTYEQYF. The CDR3 region has the DNA TGTGCCAGCAGCTTGGCGCTATTCACCTACGAGCAGTACTTC.

The chain links TRBV4-2 to TRBJ2-1; TRBD2 aligns across 7 bases. V shed 0 bases, J shed 4 bases, and the junction held 9 bases outside the gene matches. CDR3 length: 17 residues. Germline lookup yields CDR1 LGHNA and CDR2 YNFKEQ. The CDR3 here is CASSQDFAGVGYNEQFF. Written as DNA, the CDR3 is TGTGCCAGCAGCCAAGATTTCGCGGGAGTGGGTTACAATGAGCAGTTCTTC.

The rearrangement uses TRBV5-8 and TRBJ1-2, with a tentative D call TRBD1 (6 bases). Between the trimmed V and J ends, which lost 1 base and 8 bases, there was a span of 15 bases. This CDR3 contains 14 residues. The germline gives CDR1 SGHTS, CDR2 YDEGEE. The CDR3: CASSLYQGIIGYTF. CDR3 bases: TGTGCCAGCAGCTTGTATCAGGGGATAATAGGCTACACCTTC.

V gene TRBV29-1 combines with J gene TRBJ2-1, with D possibly TRBD1 on 5 matching bases. V gave up 3 bases and J gave up 2 bases, with 8 bases separating them. The CDR3 loop spans 13 amino acids. Germline V gene sequence: CDR1 SQVTM, CDR2 ANQGSEA. DNA of the CDR3: TGCAGCGTTGAGGGGCTTCCCTACAATGAGCAGTTCTTC. Protein: CSVEGLPYNEQFF.

The chain couples TRBV2 to TRBJ2-5; 9 positions match TRBD1. The J call may not be correct, given that the DNA end is closer to TRBJ2-7. Germline V CDR1 and CDR2: SNHLY, FYNNEI. This CDR3 region has 13 residues. The CDR3 bases are TGTGCCAGCAGAGGACAGGGGCCCTACGAGCAGTACTTC. Translation gives CASRGQGPYEQYF.

The J gene is TRBJ2-5, the V gene TRBV9, with a weak D call TRBD2 (6 bases). The CDR3 runs 18 residues. Per the germline V gene, CDR1 is SGDLS and CDR2 is YYNGEE. V was trimmed by 0 bases and J by 4 bases, leaving 22 bases between them. CDR3 loop: CASSVGNSGTHQTETQYF. The CDR3 nucleotides are TGTGCCAGCAGCGTAGGCAATAGCGGCACCCACCAAACAGAGACCCAGTACTTC. The variable domain in full, completed from reference TRBV9 and TRBJ2-5, reads DSGVTQTPKHLITATGQRVTLRCSPRSGDLSVYWYQQSLDQGLQFLIQYYNGEERAKGNILERFSAQQFPDLHSELNLSSLELGDSALYFCASSVGNSGTHQTETQYFGPGTRLLVL.